One and the same sample provided the 3 T cell receptor beta chains below, sequenced in a study of T cell responses to AZD1222 COVID-19 vaccine. Measured with immunoSEQ multiplex PCR; TCRdb has only the in-frame clones, and not every one. Counted here are a few hundred thousand clones, approximately 95% occurring once; the ten biggest clones make up 0.55%. The input for sequencing was peripheral blood, taken on day 0 of AZD1222 vaccination. The receptors here all came from an adult in good health.

Only one count was recorded for this clone. The genes are TRBV18 and TRBJ2-1; TRBD1 is a possible D gene (5 bases). The CDR3 consists of 15 residues. The V end lost 0 bases, the J end lost 4 bases, and 10 bases lay between the germline ends. The germline CDR1 and CDR2 sequences are KGHSH and LQKENI. This CDR3 is CASSPPQGVYNEQFF. DNA for the CDR3: TGTGCCAGCTCACCACCGCAGGGTGTTTACAATGAGCAGTTCTTC.

V is TRBV19 and J is TRBJ2-4, with a tentative D call TRBD1 (6 bases). V lost 6 bases and J 9 bases, leaving 21 bases between the germline ends. Per germline, CDR1 LNHDA and CDR2 SQIVND (reference sequence). The CDR3 is 15 residues long. The CDR3 loop is CASSTSGGEFGIQYF. The CDR3 DNA reads TGTGCCAGTAGCACCAGTGGGGGCGAGTTCGGCATTCAGTACTTC. The full variable domain, its missing parts supplied by reference TRBV19 and TRBJ2-4, is DGGITQSPKYLFRKEGQNVTLSCEQNLNHDAMYWYRQDPGQGLRLIYYSQIVNDFQKGDIAEGYSVSREKKESFPLTVTSAQKNPTAFYLCASSTSGGEFGIQYFGAGTRLSVL.

V is TRBV27 and J is TRBJ2-1, with D possibly being TRBD1 or TRBD2 (5 bases each). Germline assignment: CDR1 MNHEY and CDR2 SMNVEV (reference sequence). Trimming stripped 1 base from V and 0 bases from J, with 10 bases between. The CDR3 totals 16 residues. CDR3 sequence: CASSLFSGTSYNEQFF. CDR3 nucleotide sequence: TGTGCCAGCAGTTTATTCTCAGGGACCTCCTACAATGAGCAGTTCTTC.